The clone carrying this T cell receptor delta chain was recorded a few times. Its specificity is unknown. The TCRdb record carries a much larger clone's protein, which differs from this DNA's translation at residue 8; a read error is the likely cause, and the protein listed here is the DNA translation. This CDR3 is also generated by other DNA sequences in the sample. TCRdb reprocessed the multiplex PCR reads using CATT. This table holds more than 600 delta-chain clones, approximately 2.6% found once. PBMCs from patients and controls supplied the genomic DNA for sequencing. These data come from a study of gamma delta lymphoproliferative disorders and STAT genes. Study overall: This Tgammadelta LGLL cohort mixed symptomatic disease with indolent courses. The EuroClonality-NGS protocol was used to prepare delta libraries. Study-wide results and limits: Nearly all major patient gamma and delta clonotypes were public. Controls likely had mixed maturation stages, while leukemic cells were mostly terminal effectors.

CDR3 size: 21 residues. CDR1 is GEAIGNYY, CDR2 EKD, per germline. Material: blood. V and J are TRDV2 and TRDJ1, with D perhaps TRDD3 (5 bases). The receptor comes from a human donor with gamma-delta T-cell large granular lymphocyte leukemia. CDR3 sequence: CACDSILEALRRSPNTDKLIF. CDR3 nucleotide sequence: TGTGCCTGTGACTCAATACTGGAGGCCCTCCGGCGATCCCCGAACACCGACAAACTCATCTTT.